This passage covers 16 T cell receptor beta chains from one sample sequenced in a study of naive and memory T cell subsets (dated by TCRdb to the late 2010s). Library creation used UMI-ligation and nested PCR. Instrument on record: Illumina MiSeq. The beta constant-region primer was an equimolar mix of two oligonucleotides covering both TRBC1 and TRBC2. The ligated cDNA went through four rounds of PCR with nested alpha and beta constant-region primers together with the SP2 primer. TCRdb reanalyzed the raw reads on its own, using fastp at Q25 for trimming and MiXCR for clone calling, and kept in-frame beta chains. One record per CDR3 amino acid sequence lists the most common genes and DNA. The sample data list about 120,000 distinct CDR3 sequences, and approximately 37% of these were observed just once. The ten largest clones take up approximately 0.87% of the sample. Sequencing was performed on central memory CD4+ T cells from blood. The sample's cell subset or site label, decoded: central memory, CD45RA- CD27+. The receptors were gathered from a human donor in good health.

The chain has TRBV20-1 and TRBJ2-3; unclear D gene. CDR3 length: 12 amino acids. Germline loops: CDR1 DFQATT, CDR2 SNEGSKA (reference sequence). The V gene lost 8 bases and the J gene lost 0 bases, with 9 bases spanning the gap. The CDR3 coding sequence is TGCAGTACAAGGAGCAGCACAGATACGCAGTATTTT. Amino acid sequence: CSTRSSTDTQYF.

The rearrangement joins TRBV20-1 to TRBJ2-3, with a tentative D call TRBD2 (5 bases). Germline V CDR1 and CDR2: DFQATT, SNEGSKA (reference sequence). This CDR3 has 14 amino acids. The V and J ends lost 6 bases and 8 bases respectively, with 21 bases between them. For the CDR3, the DNA is TGCAGTGCCCTGGGAGCGCCCTACGAGGGTACGCAGTATTTT. It yields the protein CSALGAPYEGTQYF.

This chain links TRBV6-2 or TRBV6-3 with TRBJ2-6, with a weak D call TRBD2 (5 bases). CDR1 is MNHEY, CDR2 SVGEGT, per germline. V was pared by 6 bases and J by 0 bases, with 9 bases between. The CDR3 runs to 15 residues. CDR3 sequence (DNA): TGTGCCAGCAGACGCGGGCTCTCTGGGGCCAACGTCCTGACTTTC. It yields the protein CASRRGLSGANVLTF.

The chain has TRBV18 and TRBJ1-1; TRBD1 might be the D (6 bases). Germline V gene sequence: CDR1 KGHSH, CDR2 LQKENI. The CDR3 is made up of 14 amino acids. With 1 base removed from V and 10 bases from J, the gap between germline ends came to 16 bases. CDR3 in amino acids: CASSPLGGADGAFF. The CDR3 bases are TGTGCCAGCTCACCACTCGGGGGCGCGGATGGAGCTTTCTTT.

There are a few counts of this clonotype. V and J are TRBV5-1 and TRBJ2-5, with 7 bases matching TRBD2. Germline lookup yields CDR1 SGHRS and CDR2 YFSETQ. The J segment lost 9 bases and the V segment lost 3 bases, leaving 14 bases of the junction unmatched. CDR3 length: 15 residues. DNA for the CDR3: TGCGCCAGCAGCTCGAGGCTGACGGGGGGAGCGGCCCAGTACTTC. This encodes CASSSRLTGGAAQYF.

This clonotype was detected many times. The chain carries TRBV19 and TRBJ2-1; D is uncertain. This CDR3 is 15 amino acids long. V lost 3 bases and J 5 bases, leaving 14 bases between the germline ends. From germline, CDR1 is LNHDA and CDR2 SQIVND (reference sequence). CDR3: CASSISSRGNNEQFF. The CDR3 bases are TGTGCCAGTAGTATCAGCTCGCGCGGAAACAATGAGCAGTTCTTC.

This chain uses TRBV28 with TRBJ1-2; 7 positions agree with TRBD1. Per the germline V gene, CDR1 is MDHEN and CDR2 is SYDVKM. This CDR3 region has 12 residues. V was pared by 4 bases and J by 13 bases, with 9 bases of the junction left unmatched. The CDR3 is CASSSTGDLGTF. The CDR3 DNA follows: TGTGCCAGCAGTTCAACAGGGGACTTGGGCACCTTC.

The V and J genes are TRBV15 and TRBJ2-5, with TRBD1 matching 7 bases. This CDR3 contains 16 residues. Per the germline V gene, CDR1 is LNHNV and CDR2 is YYDKDF (reference sequence). V shed 0 bases, J shed 2 bases, and the junction held 6 bases outside the gene matches. The CDR3 DNA is TGTGCCACCAGCAGAGATCAGGGACAGACGCAAGAGACCCAGTACTTC. Its protein is CATSRDQGQTQETQYF.

This clonotype was seen at least ten times. The V gene is TRBV27, the J gene TRBJ1-1; TRBD1 matches at 8 bases. Trimming removed 2 bases from V and 1 base from J; junction bases left unmatched: 6. The CDR3 runs to 16 residues. Germline V lookup: CDR1 MNHEY, CDR2 SMNVEV (reference sequence). The CDR3 loop is CASSLLAGQGNTEAFF. For the CDR3, the DNA is TGTGCCAGCAGTTTACTTGCTGGACAGGGGAACACTGAAGCTTTCTTT.

This clonotype was seen just once. This sequence joins TRBV28 and TRBJ1-2; no definite D call. Germline assignment: CDR1 MDHEN and CDR2 SYDVKM. The germline V and J ends were trimmed by 6 bases and 4 bases, with 18 bases remaining between them. The CDR3 has 15 amino acids. CDR3 loop: CASRPSLFRTYGYTF. The CDR3 DNA reads TGTGCCAGCAGGCCATCTCTCTTTAGAACCTATGGCTACACCTTC.

The rearrangement links TRBV18 to TRBJ1-2; the D gene is possibly TRBD1 (5 bases). V gave up 3 bases and J gave up 8 bases, with 28 bases separating them. Germline V CDR1 and CDR2: KGHSH, LQKENI. The CDR3 contains 18 residues. The CDR3 DNA sequence: TGTGCCAGCTCACCCGAGGCCCCGGGACGCCATGGTAGTTTGGGCTACACCTTC. It is translated as CASSPEAPGRHGSLGYTF.

This clonotype was detected a few times. V is TRBV2 and J is TRBJ2-2; D remains ambiguous. The CDR3 is 15 residues long. Germline loops: CDR1 SNHLY, CDR2 FYNNEI. Trimming stripped 6 bases from V and 4 bases from J, with 15 bases between. The CDR3 spells CASSPGTKVTGELFF. In DNA, the CDR3 is TGTGCCAGCAGCCCTGGAACTAAGGTCACCGGGGAGCTGTTTTTT. The full variable domain, completed using reference TRBV2 and TRBJ2-2, is EPEVTQTPSHQVTQMGQEVILRCVPISNHLYFYWYRQILGQKVEFLVSFYNNEISEKSEIFDDQFSVERPDGSNFTLKIRSTKLEDSAMYFCASSPGTKVTGELFFGEGSRLTVL.

This clonotype was observed a handful of times. The J gene is TRBJ1-2, the V gene TRBV28, with D hard to call. The CDR3 length is 10 residues. V lost 5 bases and J lost 11, with 9 bases in between. Germline V gene sequence: CDR1 MDHEN, CDR2 SYDVKM. CDR3 nucleotide sequence: TGTGCCAGCAGTCACCAAGGTTACACCTTC. Translation: CASSHQGYTF.

V is TRBV28 and J is TRBJ1-5, with D unresolved. The V gene's germline CDR1 is MDHEN and CDR2 SYDVKM. Trimming stripped 1 base from V and 2 bases from J, with 12 bases between. This CDR3 comprises 16 residues. The CDR3 region is CASSLLVPVGNQPQHF. The CDR3 nucleotides are TGTGCCAGCAGTTTATTAGTTCCGGTTGGCAATCAGCCCCAGCATTTT.

This chain connects TRBV28 to TRBJ2-1; 11 bases are shared with TRBD2. Trimming cost V 3 bases and J 7 bases; bases outside gene matches: 5. The CDR3 totals 15 residues. The germline gives CDR1 MDHEN, CDR2 SYDVKM. CDR3 sequence: CASSFTSGRLNEQFF. The DNA of the CDR3 is TGTGCCAGCAGTTTCACTAGCGGGAGATTGAATGAGCAGTTCTTC.

This clonotype occurred once. The gene calls are TRBV3-1 and TRBJ2-5; TRBD2 aligns across 10 bases. This CDR3 contains 16 residues. Germline trimming cut 0 bases from V and 5 bases from J; bases unmatched to any gene: 6. Germline V gives CDR1 LGHDT, CDR2 YNNKEL (reference sequence). CDR3 in amino acids: CASSQDRASGSETQYF. The CDR3 region has the DNA TGTGCCAGCAGCCAAGACAGGGCTAGCGGGAGCGAGACCCAGTACTTC.